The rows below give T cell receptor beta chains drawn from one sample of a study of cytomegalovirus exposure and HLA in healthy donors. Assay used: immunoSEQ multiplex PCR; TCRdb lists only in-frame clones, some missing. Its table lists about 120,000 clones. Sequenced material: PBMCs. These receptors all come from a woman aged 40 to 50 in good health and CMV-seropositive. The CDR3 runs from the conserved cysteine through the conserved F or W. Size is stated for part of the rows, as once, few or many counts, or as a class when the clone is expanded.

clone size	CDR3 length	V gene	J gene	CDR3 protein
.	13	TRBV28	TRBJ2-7	CASSLDRGDEQYF
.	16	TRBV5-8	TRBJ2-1	CASSLGVVAGFNEQFF
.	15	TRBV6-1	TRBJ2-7	CASSEWASGSYEQYF
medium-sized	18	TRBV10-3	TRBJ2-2	CAISELSGTGSNTGELFF
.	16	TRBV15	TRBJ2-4	CATSRDLTGAKNIQYF
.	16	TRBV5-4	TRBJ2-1	CASSTPRDRFYNEQFF
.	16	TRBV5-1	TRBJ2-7	CASAKRDSPGGYEQYF
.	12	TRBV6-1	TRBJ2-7	CASSGTVYEQYF
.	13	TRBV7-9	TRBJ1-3	CAWVREGGNTIYF
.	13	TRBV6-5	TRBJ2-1	CASRRDRDYEQFF
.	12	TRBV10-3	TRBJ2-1	CAISEVAGAQFF
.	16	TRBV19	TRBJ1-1	CATSEGQGKMNTEAFF
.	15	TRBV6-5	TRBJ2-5	CASRLTGGGGETQYF
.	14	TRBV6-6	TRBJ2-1	CASRLAGGRNEQFF
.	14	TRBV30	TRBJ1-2	CAWSVGEFNYGYTF